This T cell receptor (beta chain) appears in the sequencing data of a study of shared clonotypes between healthy human individuals. Repertoires were generated with immunoSEQ multiplex PCR, while TCRdb's copy carries only in-frame clones and drops some. This sample has about 2.4 million clones, with over 85% found just once. The study's findings and limits: An expected dependence of interdonor clonotype sharing on sequencing depth was noted.

V shed 4 bases and J shed 7 bases, with 7 bases lying between them. This CDR3 has 11 residues. CDR1 MDHEN and CDR2 SYDVKM come from the germline V gene. For this clone: The antigen is unknown.

The chain is built from TRBV28 and TRBJ1-2; no clear D. Sequenced: naive CD4+ T cells from PBMCs. As for subset: CD45RA+ positively selected. This sequence originates from a man between 18 and 35 years old in good health. Some clones in this sample may be carry-over from other donors' samples. CDR3 sequence: CASSSSGGYTF. For the CDR3, the DNA is TGTGCCAGCAGTTCGAGCGGTGGCTACACCTTC.